This T cell receptor beta chain was observed in a study of T cell responses to AZD1222 COVID-19 vaccine. Clones were sequenced by immunoSEQ multiplex PCR, and TCRdb holds only the in-frame ones, with some missing. Altogether around 140,000 clones are present, 92% being singletons, with the ten largest covering 1.5% to 2%. J lost 6 bases, V lost 4 bases, and 7 bases had no gene match. The V gene's germline CDR1 is PRHDT and CDR2 FYEKMQ (reference sequence). The CDR3 is 15 amino acids. The specimen comprised peripheral blood, sampled on day 0 of AZD1222 vaccination. The source is an adult in good health. The gene calls are TRBV13 and TRBJ2-7; TRBD1 agrees at 12 bases. The CDR3 DNA sequence: TGTGCCAGCAGCTCACCGGGACAGGGGGCCGGCGAGCAGTACTTC. The encoded protein is CASSSPGQGAGEQYF.